This record looks at one TCR beta chain sequence and its context. The antigen is unknown. These data originate in a study of identifying expanded T cells in peripheral blood. Points from the study as a whole: Differentially abundant clones: around 1.2 between replicates, roughly 16 at two to three weeks, 19 at four. Variance in clone template counts between two-week samples significantly increased with total template count across all healthy donors.

No infections or other immune events were documented during collection. In germline, CDR1 is SGHTA, CDR2 FQGNSA. With 4 bases removed from V and 6 bases from J, the gap between germline ends came to 9 bases. The CDR3 contains 13 residues. The protocol was immunoSEQ multiplex PCR, while the TCRdb copy is restricted to in-frame clones and leaves out a portion. Of fewer than 130,000 clones in the sample, around nine tenths were seen once. The specimen sequenced was blood. This chain uses TRBV7-2 with TRBJ1-4; D gene unclear. The TCR comes from a person aged 18 to 75 in good health. CDR3 bases: TGTGCCAGCAGCTATTACACCGATGAAAAACTGTTTTTT. Translating it yields CASSYYTDEKLFF.